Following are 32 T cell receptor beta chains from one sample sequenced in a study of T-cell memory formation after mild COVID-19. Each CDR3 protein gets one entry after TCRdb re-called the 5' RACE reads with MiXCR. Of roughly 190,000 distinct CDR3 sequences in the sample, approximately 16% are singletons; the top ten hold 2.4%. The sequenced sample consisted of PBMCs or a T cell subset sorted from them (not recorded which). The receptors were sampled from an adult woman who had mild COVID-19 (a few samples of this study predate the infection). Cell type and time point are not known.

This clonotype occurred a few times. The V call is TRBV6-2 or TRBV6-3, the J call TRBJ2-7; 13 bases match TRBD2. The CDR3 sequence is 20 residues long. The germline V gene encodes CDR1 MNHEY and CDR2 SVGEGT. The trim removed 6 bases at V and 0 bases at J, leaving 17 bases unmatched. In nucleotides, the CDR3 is TGTGCCAGCAGGAACGCCCGACTAGCGGGAGGCCCCCTTGACTCCTACGAGCAGTACTTC. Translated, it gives CASRNARLAGGPLDSYEQYF.

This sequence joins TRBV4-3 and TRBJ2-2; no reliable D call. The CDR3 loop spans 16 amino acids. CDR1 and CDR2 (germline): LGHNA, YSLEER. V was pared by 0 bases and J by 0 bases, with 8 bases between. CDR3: CASSQEGLSNTGELFF. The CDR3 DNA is TGCGCCAGCAGCCAAGAAGGGTTATCGAACACCGGGGAGCTGTTTTTT.

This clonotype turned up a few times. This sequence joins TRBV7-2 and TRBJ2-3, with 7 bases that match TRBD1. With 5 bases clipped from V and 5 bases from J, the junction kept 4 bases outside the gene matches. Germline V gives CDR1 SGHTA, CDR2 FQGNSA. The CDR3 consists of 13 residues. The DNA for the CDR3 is TGTGCCAGCAGCCCGGGACAGCGAGATACGCAGTATTTT. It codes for CASSPGQRDTQYF.

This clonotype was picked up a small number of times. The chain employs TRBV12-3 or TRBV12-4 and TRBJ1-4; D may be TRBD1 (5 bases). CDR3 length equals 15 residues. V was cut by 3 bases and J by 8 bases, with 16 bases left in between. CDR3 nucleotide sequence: TGTGCCAGCAGTTTTCAGAGGGGACGAGAAGAAAAACTGTTTTTT. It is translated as CASSFQRGREEKLFF.

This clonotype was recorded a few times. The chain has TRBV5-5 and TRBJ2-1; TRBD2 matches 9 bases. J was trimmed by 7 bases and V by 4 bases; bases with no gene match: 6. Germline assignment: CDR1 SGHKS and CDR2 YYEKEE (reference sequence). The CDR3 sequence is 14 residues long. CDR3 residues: CASSPSGGWNEQFF. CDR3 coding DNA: TGTGCCAGCAGCCCAAGCGGGGGGTGGAATGAGCAGTTCTTC. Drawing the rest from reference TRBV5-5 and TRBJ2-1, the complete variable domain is DAGVTQSPTHLIKTRGQQVTLRCSPISGHKSVSWYQQVLGQGPQFIFQYYEKEERGRGNFPDRFSARQFPNYSSELNVNALLLGDSALYLCASSPSGGWNEQFFGPGTRLTVL.

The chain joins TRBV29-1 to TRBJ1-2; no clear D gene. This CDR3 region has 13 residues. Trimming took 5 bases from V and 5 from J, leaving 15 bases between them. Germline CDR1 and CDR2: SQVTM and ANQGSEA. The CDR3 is CSVRTGMRYGYTF. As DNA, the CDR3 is TGCAGCGTTCGGACGGGGATGAGATATGGCTACACCTTC.

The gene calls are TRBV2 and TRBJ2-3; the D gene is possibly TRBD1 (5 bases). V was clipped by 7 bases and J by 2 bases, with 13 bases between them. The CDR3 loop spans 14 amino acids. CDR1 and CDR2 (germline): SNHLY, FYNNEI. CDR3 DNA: TGTGCCAGCATCCAGGGTTACCCCACAGATACGCAGTATTTT. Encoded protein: CASIQGYPTDTQYF. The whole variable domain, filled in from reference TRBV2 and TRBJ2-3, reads EPEVTQTPSHQVTQMGQEVILRCVPISNHLYFYWYRQILGQKVEFLVSFYNNEISEKSEIFDDQFSVERPDGSNFTLKIRSTKLEDSAMYFCASIQGYPTDTQYFGPGTRLTVL.

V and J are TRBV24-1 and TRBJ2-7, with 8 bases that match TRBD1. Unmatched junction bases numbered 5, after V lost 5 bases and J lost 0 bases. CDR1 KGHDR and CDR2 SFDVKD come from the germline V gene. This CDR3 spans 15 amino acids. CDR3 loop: CATSAGGSFSYEQYF. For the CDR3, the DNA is TGTGCCACCAGTGCAGGGGGCTCCTTCTCCTACGAGCAGTACTTC.

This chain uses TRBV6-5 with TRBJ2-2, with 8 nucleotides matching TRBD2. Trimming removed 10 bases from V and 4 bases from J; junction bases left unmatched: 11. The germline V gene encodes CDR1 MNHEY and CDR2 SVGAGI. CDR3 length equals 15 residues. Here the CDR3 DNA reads TGTGCCACCGCGGGGGGCCTGCCTATCACCGGGGAGCTGTTTTTT. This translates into CATAGGLPITGELFF.

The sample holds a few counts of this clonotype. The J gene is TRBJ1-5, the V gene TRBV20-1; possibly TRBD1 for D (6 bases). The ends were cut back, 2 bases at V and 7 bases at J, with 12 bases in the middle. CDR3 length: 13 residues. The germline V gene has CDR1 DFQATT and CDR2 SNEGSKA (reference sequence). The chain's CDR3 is CSARSRGQQPQHF. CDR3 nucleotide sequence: TGCAGTGCTAGAAGCAGGGGACAACAGCCCCAGCATTTT.

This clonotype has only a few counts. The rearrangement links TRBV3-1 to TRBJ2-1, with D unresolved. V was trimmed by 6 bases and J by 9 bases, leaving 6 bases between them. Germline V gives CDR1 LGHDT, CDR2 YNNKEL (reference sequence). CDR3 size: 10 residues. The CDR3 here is CASRSFEQFF. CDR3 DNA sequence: TGTGCCAGCAGGAGTTTTGAGCAGTTCTTC.

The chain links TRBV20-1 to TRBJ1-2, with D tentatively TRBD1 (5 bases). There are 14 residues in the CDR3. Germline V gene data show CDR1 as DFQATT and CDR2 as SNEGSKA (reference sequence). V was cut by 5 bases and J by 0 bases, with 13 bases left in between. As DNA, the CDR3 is TGCAGTGCTCCCGGGACCGGAGCTAACTATGGCTACACCTTC. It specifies CSAPGTGANYGYTF.

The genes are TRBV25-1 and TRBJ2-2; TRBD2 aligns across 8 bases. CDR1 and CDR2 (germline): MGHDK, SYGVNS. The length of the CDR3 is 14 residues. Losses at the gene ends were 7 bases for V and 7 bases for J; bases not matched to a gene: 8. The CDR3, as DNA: TGTGCCAGCACGAAGCGGGAGAAGGGCGGGGAGCTGTTTTTT. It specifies CASTKREKGGELFF.

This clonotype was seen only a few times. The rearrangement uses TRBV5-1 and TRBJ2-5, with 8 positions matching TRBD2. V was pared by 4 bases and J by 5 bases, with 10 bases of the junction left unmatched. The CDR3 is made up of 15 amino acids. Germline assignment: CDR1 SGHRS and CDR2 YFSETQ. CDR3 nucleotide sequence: TGCGCCAGCAGCCGGGAGGGAGGCCCTTGGGAGACCCAGTACTTC. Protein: CASSREGGPWETQYF.

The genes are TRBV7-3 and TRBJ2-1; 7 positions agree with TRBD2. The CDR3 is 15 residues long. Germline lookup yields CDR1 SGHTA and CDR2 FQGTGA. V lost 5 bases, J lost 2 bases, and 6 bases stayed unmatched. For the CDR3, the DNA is TGTGCCAGCAGCCGCGGGAGTAGCGCCTACAATGAGCAGTTCTTC. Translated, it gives CASSRGSSAYNEQFF.

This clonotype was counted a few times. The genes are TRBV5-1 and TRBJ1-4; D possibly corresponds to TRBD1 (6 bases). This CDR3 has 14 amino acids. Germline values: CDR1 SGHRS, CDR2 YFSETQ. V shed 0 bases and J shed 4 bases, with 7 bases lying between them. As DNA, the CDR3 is TGCGCCAGCAGCTTGGGCAGGGGTAATGAAAAACTGTTTTTT. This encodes CASSLGRGNEKLFF.

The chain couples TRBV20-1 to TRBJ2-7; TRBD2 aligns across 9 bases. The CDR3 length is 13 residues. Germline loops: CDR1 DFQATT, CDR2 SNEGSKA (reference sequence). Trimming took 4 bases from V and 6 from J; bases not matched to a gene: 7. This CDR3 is CSATLAGVGEQYF. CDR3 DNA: TGCAGTGCTACATTAGCGGGAGTTGGCGAGCAGTACTTC.

The CDR3 region has the DNA TGTGCCAGCAGCCAGCGAGGGGCCCCGAACACCGGGGAGCTGTTTTTT. Translated, it gives CASSQRGAPNTGELFF. This chain joins TRBV5-4 and TRBJ2-2; D tentatively fits TRBD1 or TRBD2 (5 bases each). Germline-derived CDR1 and CDR2 are SGHNT and YYREEE (reference sequence). V lost 4 bases and J lost 0, with 13 bases in between. This CDR3 is 16 amino acids long.

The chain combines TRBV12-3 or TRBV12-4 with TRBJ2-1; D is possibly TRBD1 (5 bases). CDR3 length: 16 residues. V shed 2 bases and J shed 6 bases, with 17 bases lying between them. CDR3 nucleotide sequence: TGTGCCAGCAGTTTACTACGACAGTTCGGAACCAATGAGCAGTTCTTC. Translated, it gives CASSLLRQFGTNEQFF.

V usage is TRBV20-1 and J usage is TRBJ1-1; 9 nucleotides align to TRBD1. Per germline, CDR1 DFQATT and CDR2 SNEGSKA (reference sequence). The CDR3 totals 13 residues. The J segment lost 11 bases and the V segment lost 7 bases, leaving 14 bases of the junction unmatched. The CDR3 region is CSGGVPGQGVAFF. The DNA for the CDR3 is TGCAGTGGTGGTGTACCGGGACAGGGTGTCGCTTTCTTT.

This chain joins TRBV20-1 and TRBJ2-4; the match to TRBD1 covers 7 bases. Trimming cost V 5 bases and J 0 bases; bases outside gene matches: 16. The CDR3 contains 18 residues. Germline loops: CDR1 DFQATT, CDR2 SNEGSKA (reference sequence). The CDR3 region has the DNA TGCAGTGCTGTGACCCCCCGGAATCAGGGGGAAGCCAAAAACATTCAGTACTTC. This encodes CSAVTPRNQGEAKNIQYF.

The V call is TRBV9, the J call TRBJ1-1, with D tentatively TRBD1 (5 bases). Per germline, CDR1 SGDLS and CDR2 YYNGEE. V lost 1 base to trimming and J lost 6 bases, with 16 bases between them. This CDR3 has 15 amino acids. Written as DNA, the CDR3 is TGTGCCAGCAGCGTAACGGGGGAGTGGTCTTCTGAAGCTTTCTTT. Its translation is CASSVTGEWSSEAFF.

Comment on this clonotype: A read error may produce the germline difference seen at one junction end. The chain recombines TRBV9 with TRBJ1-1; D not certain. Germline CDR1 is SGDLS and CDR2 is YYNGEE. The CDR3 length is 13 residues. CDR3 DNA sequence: TGTGCCATCAGCGTAGCGGTGAACACTGAAGCTTTCTTT. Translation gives CAISVAVNTEAFF.

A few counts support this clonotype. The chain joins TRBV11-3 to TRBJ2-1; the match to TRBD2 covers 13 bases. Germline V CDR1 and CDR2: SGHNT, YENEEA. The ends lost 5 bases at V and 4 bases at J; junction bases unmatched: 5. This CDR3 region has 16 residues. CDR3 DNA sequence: TGTGCCAGCAGCCAAGGGACTAGCGGGGAATACAATGAGCAGTTCTTC. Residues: CASSQGTSGEYNEQFF.

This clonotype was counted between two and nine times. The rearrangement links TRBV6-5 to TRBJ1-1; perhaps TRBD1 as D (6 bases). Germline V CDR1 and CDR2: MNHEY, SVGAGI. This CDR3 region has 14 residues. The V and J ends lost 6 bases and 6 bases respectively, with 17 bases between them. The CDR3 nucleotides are TGTGCCAGCAGCCCGACAGGAGGCTACTCTGAAGCTTTCTTT. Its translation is CASSPTGGYSEAFF.

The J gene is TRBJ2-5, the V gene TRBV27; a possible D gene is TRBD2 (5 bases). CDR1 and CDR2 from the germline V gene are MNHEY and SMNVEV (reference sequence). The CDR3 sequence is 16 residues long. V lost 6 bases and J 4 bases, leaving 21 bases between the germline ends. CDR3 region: CASSPSEVRGRETQYF. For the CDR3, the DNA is TGTGCCAGCAGCCCCTCGGAGGTTCGGGGTAGAGAGACCCAGTACTTC.

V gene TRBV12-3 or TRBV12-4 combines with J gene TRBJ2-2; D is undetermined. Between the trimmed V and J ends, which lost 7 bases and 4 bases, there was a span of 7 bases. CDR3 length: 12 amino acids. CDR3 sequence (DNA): TGTGCCAGCACCACCCGCACCGGGGAGCTGTTTTTT. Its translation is CASTTRTGELFF.

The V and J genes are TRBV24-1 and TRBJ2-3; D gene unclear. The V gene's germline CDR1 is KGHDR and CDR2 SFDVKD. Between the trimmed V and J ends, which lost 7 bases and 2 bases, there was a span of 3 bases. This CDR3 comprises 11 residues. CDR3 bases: TGTGCCACCAGCTACACAGATACGCAGTATTTT. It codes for CATSYTDTQYF.

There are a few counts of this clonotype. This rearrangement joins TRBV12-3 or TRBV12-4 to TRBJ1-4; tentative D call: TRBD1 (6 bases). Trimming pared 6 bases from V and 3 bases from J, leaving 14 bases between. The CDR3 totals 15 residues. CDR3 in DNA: TGTGCCAGCAGCCTACAGGGATTAGCTAATGAAAAACTGTTTTTT. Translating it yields CASSLQGLANEKLFF.

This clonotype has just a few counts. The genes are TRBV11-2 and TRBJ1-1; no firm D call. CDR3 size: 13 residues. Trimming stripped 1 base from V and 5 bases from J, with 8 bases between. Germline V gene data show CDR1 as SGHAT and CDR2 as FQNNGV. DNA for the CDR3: TGTGCCAGCAGCTTAGTGGGTAGGACTGAAGCTTTCTTT. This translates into CASSLVGRTEAFF.

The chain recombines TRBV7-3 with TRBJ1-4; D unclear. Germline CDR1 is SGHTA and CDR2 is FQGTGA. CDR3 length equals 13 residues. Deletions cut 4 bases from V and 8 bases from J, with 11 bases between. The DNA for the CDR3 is TGTGCCAGCAGCTCATCGAGCTTGGAAAAACTGTTTTTT. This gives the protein CASSSSSLEKLFF.

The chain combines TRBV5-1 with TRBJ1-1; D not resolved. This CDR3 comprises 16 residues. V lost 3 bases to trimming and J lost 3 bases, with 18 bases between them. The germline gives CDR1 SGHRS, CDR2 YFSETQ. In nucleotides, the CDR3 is TGCGCCAGCAGCTACAGAGGGAGTCTTCGGGACACTGAAGCTTTCTTT. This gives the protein CASSYRGSLRDTEAFF.